Listed below are T cell receptor beta chains from one sample, sequenced in a study of response to subunit inactivated influenza vaccine. MiXCR, run by TCRdb on the RT-PCR reads, gives a single entry per CDR3 protein. The sample consists of about 620,000 distinct CDR3 sequences, 11% of them appearing once. The same sample was also used in a study of T cells expressing NK-cell markers.

The sample here was PBMCs from blood, taken on the day of vaccination. These receptors all come from a man in his forties or fifties who received an inactivated influenza vaccine. Both conserved end residues are part of each CDR3. Fields, in order: J gene, clone size, V gene, D gene, CDR3 DNA, CDR3 protein. The D gene is left open where the match is weak. Expanded clones are given a class, and other clones once, few, many or no size at all.

>TRBJ2-7|few|TRBV3-1|TRBD1
TGTGCCAGCAGCGATGGGACAGGGGGCAACGAGCAGTACTTC
CASSDGTGGNEQYF
>TRBJ2-3|-|TRBV20-1|-
TGCAGTGCCGCACCGGGCCGATACACAGATACGCAGTATTTT
CSAAPGRYTDTQYF
>TRBJ2-5|few|TRBV11-1|TRBD2
TGTGCCAGCAGCTGCCCGGGACCGGGACTACCAACTCAAGAGACCCAGTACTTC
CASSCPGPGLPTQETQYF
>TRBJ2-7|-|TRBV10-3|-
TGTGCCATCAGTGATATTGCCGAGCAGTACTTC
CAISDIAEQYF
>TRBJ2-2|few|TRBV6-1|-
TGTGCCAGCAGTCCTCGGGGTTCTTTCACCGGGGAGCTGTTTTTT
CASSPRGSFTGELFF
>TRBJ2-7|-|TRBV12-3/TRBV12-4|TRBD1
TGTGCCAGCAGTTTAGCCGACAGGGCGACCTACGAGCAGTACTTC
CASSLADRATYEQYF
>TRBJ2-7|-|TRBV7-8|TRBD1
TGTGCCAGCAGCCCCGACAGGGGGCTAATCTACGAGCAGTACTTC
CASSPDRGLIYEQYF
>TRBJ1-2|few|TRBV28|-
TGTGCCAGCAGGCTACCCGGATCGAGAAACACCTTC
CASRLPGSRNTF
>TRBJ1-2|few|TRBV12-3/TRBV12-4|-
TGTGCCAGCAGTTTAGCACTGGGTGGGGGGCGGAATGGCTACACCTTC
CASSLALGGGRNGYTF
>TRBJ2-3|-|TRBV24-1|-
TGTGCCACCAAAGACAGACGCACAGATACGCAGTATTTT
CATKDRRTDTQYF
>TRBJ1-4|-|TRBV29-1|TRBD1
TGCAGCGTTGAAGAGGGACAGGGATTTGAAAAACTGTTTTTT
CSVEEGQGFEKLFF
>TRBJ2-7|-|TRBV4-1|-
TGCGCCAGCAGCCGAGAAGTACGGGATTGGACAGCCTACGAGCAGTACTTC
CASSREVRDWTAYEQYF
>TRBJ2-7|-|TRBV18|TRBD2
TGTGCCAGCTCATCCGGGAGGGAGGACGAGCAGTACTTC
CASSSGREDEQYF
>TRBJ2-7|-|TRBV7-2|TRBD2
TGTGCCAGCAGCCCAGTACCAGCGGGGGGCTCCTACGAGCAGTACTTC
CASSPVPAGGSYEQYF
>TRBJ1-4|few|TRBV18|-
TGTGCCAGCTCACTTGGAAGGAAGTTGTTGGGAAATGAAAAACTGTTTTTT
CASSLGRKLLGNEKLFF
>TRBJ1-1|few|TRBV4-1|-
TGCGCCAGCAGCCAAGATAGGAACAGGGCTTTAGGGGCTTTCTTT
CASSQDRNRALGAFF
>TRBJ1-3|-|TRBV6-5|-
TGTGCCAGCAGTTACTCGAGGATGACAAAAAACACCATATATTTT
CASSYSRMTKNTIYF
>TRBJ2-7|-|TRBV6-2/TRBV6-3|-
TGTGCCAGCAGTTACTCGATACAAGATACCCGGGGCGAGCAGTACTTC
CASSYSIQDTRGEQYF
>TRBJ2-5|many|TRBV12-3/TRBV12-4|-
TGTGCCAGCAGTTTACTCGGGGGCCAAGAGACCCAGTACTTC
CASSLLGGQETQYF
>TRBJ1-6|-|TRBV6-1|TRBD1
TGTGCCAGCAGAAGACAGGGGAATTCACCCCTCCACTTT
CASRRQGNSPLHF
>TRBJ2-7|-|TRBV7-2|-
TGTGCCAGCAGCTTCCGACAGCATACCTCCTACGAGCAGTACTTC
CASSFRQHTSYEQYF
>TRBJ2-4|few|TRBV28|-
TGTGCCAGCAGTCGCCAGACCATAAAGATGTCAAAAAACATTCAGTACTTC
CASSRQTIKMSKNIQYF
>TRBJ1-1|-|TRBV28|TRBD1
TGTGCCAGCAGTTTCTATCGACAGGGGGCAGGTAGCACTGAAGCTTTCTTT
CASSFYRQGAGSTEAFF
>TRBJ2-3|-|TRBV5-1|TRBD2
TGCGCCAGCAGCTCGCTCGGGGGGGACCCTAGCACAGATACGCAGTATTTT
CASSSLGGDPSTDTQYF
>TRBJ2-3|-|TRBV7-2|-
TGTGCCAGCAGCCCGAAGGCCTCACAAAGGGATACGCAGTATTTT
CASSPKASQRDTQYF
>TRBJ1-1|few|TRBV6-2/TRBV6-3|-
TGTGCCAGCAGTTACACCAGACAGTCCCTGGCTTTCTTT
CASSYTRQSLAFF